The clone carrying this T cell receptor beta chain was seen more than once but under ten times. The antigen is not known. TCRdb fed the reads into MiXCR, producing one record per CDR3 protein. The data show roughly 340,000 distinct CDR3 sequences, 25% to 30% seen once. Trimming removed 5 bases from V and 6 bases from J, with 16 bases in between. This CDR3 is built from 15 residues. The germline CDR1 and CDR2 sequences are MDHEN and SYDVKM. The data stem from a study of T cell repertoires in cytomegalovirus infection. Background on the study: It can be stated that public TCR beta signatures indicated CMV infection as well as a matching HLA type.

Study observations and caveats: Across the ex vivo response, the dominant clonotypes were HLA-C-restricted CMV-specific TCR beta clonotypes.

The sequence came from a human donor in good health (CMV status not recorded). Some clones in this sample may be carry-over from other donors' samples. Sequences were derived from cultured PBMCs, sampled from culture after CMV antigen stimulation. The chain has TRBV28 and TRBJ2-2, with D possibly TRBD1 on 6 matching bases. The CDR3: CASSLEPGASGELFF. DNA of the CDR3: TGTGCCAGCAGTCTCGAGCCAGGGGCCTCCGGGGAGCTGTTTTTT.